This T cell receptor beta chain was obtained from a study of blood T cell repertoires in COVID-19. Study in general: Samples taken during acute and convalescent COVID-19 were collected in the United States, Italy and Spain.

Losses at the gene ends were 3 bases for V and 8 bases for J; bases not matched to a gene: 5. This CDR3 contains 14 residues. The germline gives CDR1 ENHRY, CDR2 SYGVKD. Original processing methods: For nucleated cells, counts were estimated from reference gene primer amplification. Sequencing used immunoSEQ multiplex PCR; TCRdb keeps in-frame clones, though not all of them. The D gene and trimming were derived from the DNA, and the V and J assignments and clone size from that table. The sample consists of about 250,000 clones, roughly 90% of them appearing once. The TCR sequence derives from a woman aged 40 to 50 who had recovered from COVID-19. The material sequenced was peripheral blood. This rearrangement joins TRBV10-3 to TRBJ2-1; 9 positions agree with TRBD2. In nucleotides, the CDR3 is TGTGCCATCAGTGATGGGACTAGCAGGGATGAGCAGTTCTTC. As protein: CAISDGTSRDEQFF.